A single sample gave rise to the 7 T cell receptor beta chains below, sequenced in a study of T-cell memory formation after mild COVID-19. TCRdb re-analysed the 5' RACE reads in MiXCR, keeping a single row per CDR3 protein. There are about 430,000 distinct CDR3 sequences in the sample; more than 15% occur only once, and roughly a fifth lies in the top ten. Material: PBMCs or a T cell subset sorted from them (not recorded which). The receptors were gathered from a man aged 18 to 30 who had mild COVID-19 (a few samples of this study predate the infection). Cell type and time point are not known.

V is TRBV20-1 and J is TRBJ1-1, with D unclear. Trimming removed 4 bases from V and 9 bases from J, with 12 bases in between. Germline V gene lookup returns CDR1 DFQATT and CDR2 SNEGSKA (reference sequence). The CDR3 sequence is 11 residues long. The CDR3 DNA reads TGCAGTGCTACGGTGGTCCCGCAAGCTTTCTTT. It translates to CSATVVPQAFF.

This clonotype showed up just a few times. The chain has TRBV5-5 and TRBJ2-3; 7 bases are shared with TRBD2. Germline-derived CDR1 and CDR2 are SGHKS and YYEKEE (reference sequence). This CDR3 has 16 residues. J lost 2 bases, V lost 4 bases, and 10 bases had no gene match. CDR3 amino acids: CASSLPIGTITDTQYF. In nucleotides, the CDR3 is TGTGCCAGCAGCCTCCCAATCGGGACTATCACAGATACGCAGTATTTT.

The DNA for the CDR3 is TGTGCCAGCAGTTTAGCGGCCCAATCAGCCTACTATGGCTACACCTTC. The encoded protein is CASSLAAQSAYYGYTF. The J gene is TRBJ1-2, the V gene TRBV12-3 or TRBV12-4, with D hard to call. This CDR3 spans 16 amino acids. V lost 0 bases to trimming and J lost 3 bases, with 14 bases between them.

The V and J genes are TRBV6-6 and TRBJ2-7; 12 bases map to TRBD2. The CDR3 is 15 residues long. Germline CDR1 reads MNHNY; CDR2 reads SVGAGI (reference sequence). Unmatched junction bases numbered 6, after V lost 7 bases and J lost 2 bases. The CDR3 reads CASIHGLAGPYEQYF. Here the CDR3 DNA reads TGTGCCAGCATCCATGGACTAGCGGGACCCTACGAGCAGTACTTC.

V usage is TRBV7-6 and J usage is TRBJ2-7, with TRBD2 matching 9 bases. Unmatched junction bases numbered 5, after V lost 1 base and J lost 4 bases. Germline V gene sequence: CDR1 SGHVS, CDR2 FNYEAQ. The length of the CDR3 is 15 residues. The CDR3 protein is CASSLEASGVYEQYV. The DNA for the CDR3 is TGTGCCAGCAGCTTAGAGGCTAGCGGGGTATACGAGCAGTACGTC.

This clonotype was counted ten times or more. The chain employs TRBV20-1 and TRBJ2-1; D is possibly TRBD1 (6 bases). The CDR3 is 13 residues long. Germline-derived CDR1 and CDR2 are DFQATT and SNEGSKA (reference sequence). V was trimmed by 5 bases and J by 8 bases, leaving 16 bases between them. The CDR3 loop is CSALTNRADEQFF. For the CDR3, the DNA is TGCAGTGCTCTTACAAACAGGGCTGATGAGCAGTTCTTC.

The chain has TRBV20-1 and TRBJ2-5; maybe TRBD1 (6 bases). This CDR3 comprises 13 residues. Per the germline V gene, CDR1 is DFQATT and CDR2 is SNEGSKA (reference sequence). Trimming stripped 0 bases from V and 3 bases from J, with 8 bases between. The CDR3 sequence is CSARDRGKETQYF. DNA for the CDR3: TGCAGTGCTAGAGACAGGGGCAAAGAGACCCAGTACTTC.